This TCR beta chain was recovered during a study of regulatory T cells in long-lasting Graves disease. This clonotype turned up a few times. Time point denoted: newly diagnosed GD, antithyroid drugs for less than 3 months. RNA isolated from PBMCs was used to make the TCR library. Combining iRepertoire HTBI primers with Arm-PCR of CDR3 regions, the authors built TCR beta libraries. TCRdb reanalysed the multiplex PCR reads using MiXCR and keeps one entry per CDR3 protein. The table lists about 450,000 distinct CDR3 sequences, 14% of them singletons. V lost 3 bases to trimming and J lost 8 bases; unmatched junction nucleotides: 4. Germline CDR1 reads SGHTA; CDR2 reads FQGTGA. The CDR3 contains 14 residues. These same data were also listed under a study on T cells in Graves' hyperthyroidism and ophthalmopathy.

Sequencing was performed on peripheral blood mononuclear cells (PBMCs), taken at new diagnosis, from a patient treated with antithyroid drugs. The rearrangement joins TRBV7-3 to TRBJ2-1; 10 bases are a match to TRBD1. The sequence came from a woman aged 50 to 60 with Graves disease. The CDR3 DNA sequence: TGTGCCAGCAGCTTGGGACAGGGGCACGATGAGCAGTTCTTC. It yields the protein CASSLGQGHDEQFF.